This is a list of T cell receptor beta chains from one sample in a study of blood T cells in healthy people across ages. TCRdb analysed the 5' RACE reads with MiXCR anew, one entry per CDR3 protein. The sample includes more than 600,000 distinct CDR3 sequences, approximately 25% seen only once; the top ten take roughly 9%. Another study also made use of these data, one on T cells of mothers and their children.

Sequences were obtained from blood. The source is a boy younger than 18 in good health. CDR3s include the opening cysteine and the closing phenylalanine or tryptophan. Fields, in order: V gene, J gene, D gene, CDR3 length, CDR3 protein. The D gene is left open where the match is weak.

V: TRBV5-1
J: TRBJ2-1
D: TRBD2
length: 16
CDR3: CASSLVWVSGRRYDFF

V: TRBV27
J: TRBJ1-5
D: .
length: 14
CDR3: CASSFEQGGQPQHF

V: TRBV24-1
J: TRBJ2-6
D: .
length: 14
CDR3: CATSDMSGANVLTF

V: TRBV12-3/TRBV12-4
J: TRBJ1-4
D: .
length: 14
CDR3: CASSLKESREKLFF

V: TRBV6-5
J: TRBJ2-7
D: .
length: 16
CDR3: CASSYGGSGNSYEQYF

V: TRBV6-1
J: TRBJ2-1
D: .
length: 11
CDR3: CASINWNEQFF

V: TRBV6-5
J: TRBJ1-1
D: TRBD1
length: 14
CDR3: CASCPGQGITEAFF

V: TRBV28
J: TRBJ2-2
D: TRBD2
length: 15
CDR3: CASSLTSGRYGELFF

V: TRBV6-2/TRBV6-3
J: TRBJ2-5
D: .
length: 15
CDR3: CASSYSSAFQETQYF

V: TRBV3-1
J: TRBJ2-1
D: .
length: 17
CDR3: CASSQEERPPLYNEQFF

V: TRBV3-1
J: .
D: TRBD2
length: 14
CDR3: CASSQREGLDEQFF

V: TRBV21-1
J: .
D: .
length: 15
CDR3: CASSKWTSGTGEQFF

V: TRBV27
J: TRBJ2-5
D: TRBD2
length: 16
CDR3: CASRHTYGGGRETQYF

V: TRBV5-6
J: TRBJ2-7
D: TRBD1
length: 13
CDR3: CASSRGQGSYPYF

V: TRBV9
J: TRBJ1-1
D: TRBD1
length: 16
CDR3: CASSVGTGGVGTEAFF

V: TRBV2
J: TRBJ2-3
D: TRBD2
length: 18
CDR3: CASSEPPSGGDYTDTQYF

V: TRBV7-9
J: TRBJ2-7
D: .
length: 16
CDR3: CASSLALSRGVHEQYF

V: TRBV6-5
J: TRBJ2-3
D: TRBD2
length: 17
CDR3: CASSYTVAGDFIDTQYF

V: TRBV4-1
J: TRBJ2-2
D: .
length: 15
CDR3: CASSPGQSNTGELFF

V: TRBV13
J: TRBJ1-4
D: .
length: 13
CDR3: CASSLEGNEKLFF

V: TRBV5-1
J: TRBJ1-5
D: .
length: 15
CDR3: CASSLDGREDQPQHF

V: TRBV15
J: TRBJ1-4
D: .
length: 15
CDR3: CATSRDGGANEKLFF

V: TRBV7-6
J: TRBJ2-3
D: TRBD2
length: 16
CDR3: CASTGLAVGSTDTQYF

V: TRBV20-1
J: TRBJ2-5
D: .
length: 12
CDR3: CSASTRQETQYF

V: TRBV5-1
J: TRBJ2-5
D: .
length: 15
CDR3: CASSLAAGVSETQYF

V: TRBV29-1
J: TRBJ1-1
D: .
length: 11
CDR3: CSAGVSTEAFF

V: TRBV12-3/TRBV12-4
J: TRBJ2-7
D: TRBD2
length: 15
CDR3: CASSLGLAGGNKQYF

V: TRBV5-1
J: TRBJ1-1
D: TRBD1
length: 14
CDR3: CASRQGQGNTEAFF

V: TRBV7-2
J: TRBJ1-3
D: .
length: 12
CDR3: CASSLQGNTIYF

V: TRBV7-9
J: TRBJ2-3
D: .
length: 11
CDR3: CASSSLDTQYF

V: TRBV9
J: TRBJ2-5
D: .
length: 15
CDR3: CASSVVGTAGETQYF

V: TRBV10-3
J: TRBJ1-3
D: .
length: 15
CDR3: CATNQDGMGGNTIYF

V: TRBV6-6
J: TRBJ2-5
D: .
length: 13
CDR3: CASMTGREGTQYF

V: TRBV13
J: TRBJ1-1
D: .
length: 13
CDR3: CASSMGLDTEAFF

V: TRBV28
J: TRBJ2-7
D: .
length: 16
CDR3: CASSLRRRAGTYEQYF

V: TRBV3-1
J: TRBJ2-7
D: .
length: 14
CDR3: CASSQDRLTYEQYF

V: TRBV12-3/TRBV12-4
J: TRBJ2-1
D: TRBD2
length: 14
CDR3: CASTRLAPYNEQFF

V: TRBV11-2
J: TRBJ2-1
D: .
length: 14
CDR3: CASISVGSYNEQFF

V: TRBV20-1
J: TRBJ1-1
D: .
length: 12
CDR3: CSAPQVNTEAFF

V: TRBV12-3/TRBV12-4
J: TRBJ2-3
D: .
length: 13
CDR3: CASSLGGYGTQYF

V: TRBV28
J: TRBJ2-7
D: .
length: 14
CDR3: CASSFRPTRGEQYF

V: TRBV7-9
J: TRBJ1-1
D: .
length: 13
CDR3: CDSGSGPNTEAFF

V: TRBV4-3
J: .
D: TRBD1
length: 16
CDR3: CASSQWTGAFSYEQYF

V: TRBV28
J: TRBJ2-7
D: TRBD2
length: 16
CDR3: CASSYETSGSGHEQYF

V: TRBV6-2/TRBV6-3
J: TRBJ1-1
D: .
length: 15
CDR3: CASSYAVTGYTEAFF

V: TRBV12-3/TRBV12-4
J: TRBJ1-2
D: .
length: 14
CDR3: CASRRAGDFYGYTF

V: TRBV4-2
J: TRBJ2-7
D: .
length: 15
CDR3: CASSQVLGPNYEQYF

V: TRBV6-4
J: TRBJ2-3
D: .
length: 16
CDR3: CASSDSAGTSTDTQYF

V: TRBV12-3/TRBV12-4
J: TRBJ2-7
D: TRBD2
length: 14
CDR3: CASSRTSGEYEQYF

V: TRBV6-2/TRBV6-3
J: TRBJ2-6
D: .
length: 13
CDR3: CASSMMGANVLTF

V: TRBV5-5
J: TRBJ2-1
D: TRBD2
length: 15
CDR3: CASSFLAAPGNEQFF

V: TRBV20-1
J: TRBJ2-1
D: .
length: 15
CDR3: CSARDIWRADNEQFF

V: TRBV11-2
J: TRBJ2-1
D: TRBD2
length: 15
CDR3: CASSSLAGAYNEQFF

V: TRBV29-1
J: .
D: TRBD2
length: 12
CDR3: CSVAGGTDEQFF

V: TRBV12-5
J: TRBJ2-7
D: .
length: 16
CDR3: CASGSPTSGISYEQYF

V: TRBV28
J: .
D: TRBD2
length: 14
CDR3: CASLGTSGVHEQYF

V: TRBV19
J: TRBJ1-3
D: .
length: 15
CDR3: CASSISVNSGNTMYF

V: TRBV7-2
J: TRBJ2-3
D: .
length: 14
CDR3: CASSPRGATDTQYF

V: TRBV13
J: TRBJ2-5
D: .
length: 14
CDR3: CASSLGEIQETQYF

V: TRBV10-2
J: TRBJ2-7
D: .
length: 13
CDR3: CASSDRSTYEQYF